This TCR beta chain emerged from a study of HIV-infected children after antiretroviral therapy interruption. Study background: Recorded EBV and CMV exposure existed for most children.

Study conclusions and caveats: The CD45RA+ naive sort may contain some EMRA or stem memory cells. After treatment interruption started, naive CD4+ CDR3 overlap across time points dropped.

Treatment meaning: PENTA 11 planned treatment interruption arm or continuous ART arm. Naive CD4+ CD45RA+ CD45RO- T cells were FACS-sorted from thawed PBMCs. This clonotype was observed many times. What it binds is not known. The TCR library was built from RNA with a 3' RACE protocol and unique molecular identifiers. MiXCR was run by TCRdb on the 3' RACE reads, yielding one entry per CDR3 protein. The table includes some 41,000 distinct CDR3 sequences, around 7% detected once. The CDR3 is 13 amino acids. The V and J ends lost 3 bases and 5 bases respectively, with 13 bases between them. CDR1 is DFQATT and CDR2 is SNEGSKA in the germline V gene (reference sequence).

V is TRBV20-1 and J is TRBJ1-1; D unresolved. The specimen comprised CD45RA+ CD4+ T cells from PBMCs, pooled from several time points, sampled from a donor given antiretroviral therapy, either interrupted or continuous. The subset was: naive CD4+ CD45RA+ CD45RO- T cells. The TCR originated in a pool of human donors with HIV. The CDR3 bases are TGCAGTGCTAGTTCGGCCCCGGGAACTGAAGCTTTCTTT. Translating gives CSASSAPGTEAFF.